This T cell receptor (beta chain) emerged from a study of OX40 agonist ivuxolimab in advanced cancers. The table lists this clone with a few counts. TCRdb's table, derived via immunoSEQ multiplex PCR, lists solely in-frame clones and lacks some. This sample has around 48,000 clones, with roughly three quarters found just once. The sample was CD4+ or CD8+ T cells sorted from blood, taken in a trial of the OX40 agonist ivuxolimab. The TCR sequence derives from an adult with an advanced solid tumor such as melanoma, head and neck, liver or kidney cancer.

The CDR3 DNA follows: TGCAGCGCCTACCCACGGGAGGACTACAATGAGCAGTTCTTC. It is translated as CSAYPREDYNEQFF. V usage is TRBV29-1 and J usage is TRBJ2-1; 7 bases fit TRBD2. Germline values: CDR1 SQVTM, CDR2 ANQGSEA. The ends lost 7 bases at V and 3 bases at J; junction bases unmatched: 9. The CDR3 runs to 14 residues.